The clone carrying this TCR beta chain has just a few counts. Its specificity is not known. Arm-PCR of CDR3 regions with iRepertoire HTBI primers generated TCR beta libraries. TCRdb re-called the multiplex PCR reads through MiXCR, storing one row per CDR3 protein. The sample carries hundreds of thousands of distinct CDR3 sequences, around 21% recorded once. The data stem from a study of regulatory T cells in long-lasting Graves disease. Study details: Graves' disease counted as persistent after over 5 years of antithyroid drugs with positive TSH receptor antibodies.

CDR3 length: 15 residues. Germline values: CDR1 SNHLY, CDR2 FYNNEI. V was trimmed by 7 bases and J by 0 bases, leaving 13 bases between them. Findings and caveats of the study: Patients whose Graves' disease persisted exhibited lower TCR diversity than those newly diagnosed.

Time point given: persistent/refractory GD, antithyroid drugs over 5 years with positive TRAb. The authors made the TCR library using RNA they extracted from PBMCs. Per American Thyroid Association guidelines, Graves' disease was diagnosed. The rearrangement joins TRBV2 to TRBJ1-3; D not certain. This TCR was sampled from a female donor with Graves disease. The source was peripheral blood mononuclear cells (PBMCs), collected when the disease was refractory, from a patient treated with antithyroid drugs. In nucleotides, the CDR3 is TGTGCCAGCAAGTGGAGGGAAGACTCTGGAAACACCATATATTTT. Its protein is CASKWREDSGNTIYF.